This TCR beta chain is from a study of blood T cell repertoires in COVID-19. Overall study context: Both acute and convalescent COVID-19 samples were obtained from the United States, Italy and Spain. PBMCs, B-cell-depleted T cells, or T cells provided the cDNA or gDNA that made up the material.

Germline-derived CDR1 and CDR2 are SGHTA and FQGNSA. This CDR3 comprises 15 residues. V dropped 2 bases and J dropped 2; count of bases not matched to a gene: 5. In the authors' methods: Amplified reference gene primers provided the basis for estimating nucleated cell counts. Method: immunoSEQ multiplex PCR; TCRdb's copy keeps in-frame clones and lacks some. V, J and clone size derive from that table, while D and trimming were established from the DNA sequence. The sample includes some 99,000 clones, under 85% of them seen just once. Sequenced material: peripheral blood. The chain joins TRBV7-2 to TRBJ2-7; TRBD2 matches 8 bases. This clonotype was sampled from a man in his 70s with acute or convalescent COVID-19. The CDR3 coding sequence is TGTGCCAGCAGCTTAAACCCGGGAGGGACCTACGAGCAGTACTTC. It translates to CASSLNPGGTYEQYF. Full variable domain (missing parts from reference TRBV7-2 and TRBJ2-7): GAGVSQSPSNKVTEKGKDVELRCDPISGHTALYWYRQSLGQGLEFLIYFQGNSAPDKSGLPSDRFSAERTGGSVSTLTIQRTQQEDSAVYLCASSLNPGGTYEQYFGPGTRLTVT.